The entry below gives a single T cell receptor (beta chain) sequence along with its context. This sample is drawn from a study of OX40 agonist ivuxolimab in advanced cancers. Sequenced by immunoSEQ multiplex PCR; TCRdb stores in-frame clones only, minus some. The sample lists 60,000 to 80,000 clones; 70% to 85% were seen once. This CDR3 is built from 16 residues. The junction had 11 bases not matched to a gene; V was cut back by 1 base and J by 7 bases. Germline assignment: CDR1 SGHNT and CDR2 YYREEE (reference sequence). The receptor comes from an adult with an advanced solid tumor such as melanoma, head and neck, liver or kidney cancer. The specimen was CD4+ or CD8+ T cells sorted from blood, collected in a trial of the OX40 agonist ivuxolimab. The rearrangement joins TRBV5-4 to TRBJ1-2; TRBD1 agrees at 9 bases. This CDR3 reads CASSLKGSDRGSGYTF. DNA for the CDR3: TGTGCCAGCAGCTTGAAAGGATCTGACAGGGGGTCTGGCTACACCTTC.